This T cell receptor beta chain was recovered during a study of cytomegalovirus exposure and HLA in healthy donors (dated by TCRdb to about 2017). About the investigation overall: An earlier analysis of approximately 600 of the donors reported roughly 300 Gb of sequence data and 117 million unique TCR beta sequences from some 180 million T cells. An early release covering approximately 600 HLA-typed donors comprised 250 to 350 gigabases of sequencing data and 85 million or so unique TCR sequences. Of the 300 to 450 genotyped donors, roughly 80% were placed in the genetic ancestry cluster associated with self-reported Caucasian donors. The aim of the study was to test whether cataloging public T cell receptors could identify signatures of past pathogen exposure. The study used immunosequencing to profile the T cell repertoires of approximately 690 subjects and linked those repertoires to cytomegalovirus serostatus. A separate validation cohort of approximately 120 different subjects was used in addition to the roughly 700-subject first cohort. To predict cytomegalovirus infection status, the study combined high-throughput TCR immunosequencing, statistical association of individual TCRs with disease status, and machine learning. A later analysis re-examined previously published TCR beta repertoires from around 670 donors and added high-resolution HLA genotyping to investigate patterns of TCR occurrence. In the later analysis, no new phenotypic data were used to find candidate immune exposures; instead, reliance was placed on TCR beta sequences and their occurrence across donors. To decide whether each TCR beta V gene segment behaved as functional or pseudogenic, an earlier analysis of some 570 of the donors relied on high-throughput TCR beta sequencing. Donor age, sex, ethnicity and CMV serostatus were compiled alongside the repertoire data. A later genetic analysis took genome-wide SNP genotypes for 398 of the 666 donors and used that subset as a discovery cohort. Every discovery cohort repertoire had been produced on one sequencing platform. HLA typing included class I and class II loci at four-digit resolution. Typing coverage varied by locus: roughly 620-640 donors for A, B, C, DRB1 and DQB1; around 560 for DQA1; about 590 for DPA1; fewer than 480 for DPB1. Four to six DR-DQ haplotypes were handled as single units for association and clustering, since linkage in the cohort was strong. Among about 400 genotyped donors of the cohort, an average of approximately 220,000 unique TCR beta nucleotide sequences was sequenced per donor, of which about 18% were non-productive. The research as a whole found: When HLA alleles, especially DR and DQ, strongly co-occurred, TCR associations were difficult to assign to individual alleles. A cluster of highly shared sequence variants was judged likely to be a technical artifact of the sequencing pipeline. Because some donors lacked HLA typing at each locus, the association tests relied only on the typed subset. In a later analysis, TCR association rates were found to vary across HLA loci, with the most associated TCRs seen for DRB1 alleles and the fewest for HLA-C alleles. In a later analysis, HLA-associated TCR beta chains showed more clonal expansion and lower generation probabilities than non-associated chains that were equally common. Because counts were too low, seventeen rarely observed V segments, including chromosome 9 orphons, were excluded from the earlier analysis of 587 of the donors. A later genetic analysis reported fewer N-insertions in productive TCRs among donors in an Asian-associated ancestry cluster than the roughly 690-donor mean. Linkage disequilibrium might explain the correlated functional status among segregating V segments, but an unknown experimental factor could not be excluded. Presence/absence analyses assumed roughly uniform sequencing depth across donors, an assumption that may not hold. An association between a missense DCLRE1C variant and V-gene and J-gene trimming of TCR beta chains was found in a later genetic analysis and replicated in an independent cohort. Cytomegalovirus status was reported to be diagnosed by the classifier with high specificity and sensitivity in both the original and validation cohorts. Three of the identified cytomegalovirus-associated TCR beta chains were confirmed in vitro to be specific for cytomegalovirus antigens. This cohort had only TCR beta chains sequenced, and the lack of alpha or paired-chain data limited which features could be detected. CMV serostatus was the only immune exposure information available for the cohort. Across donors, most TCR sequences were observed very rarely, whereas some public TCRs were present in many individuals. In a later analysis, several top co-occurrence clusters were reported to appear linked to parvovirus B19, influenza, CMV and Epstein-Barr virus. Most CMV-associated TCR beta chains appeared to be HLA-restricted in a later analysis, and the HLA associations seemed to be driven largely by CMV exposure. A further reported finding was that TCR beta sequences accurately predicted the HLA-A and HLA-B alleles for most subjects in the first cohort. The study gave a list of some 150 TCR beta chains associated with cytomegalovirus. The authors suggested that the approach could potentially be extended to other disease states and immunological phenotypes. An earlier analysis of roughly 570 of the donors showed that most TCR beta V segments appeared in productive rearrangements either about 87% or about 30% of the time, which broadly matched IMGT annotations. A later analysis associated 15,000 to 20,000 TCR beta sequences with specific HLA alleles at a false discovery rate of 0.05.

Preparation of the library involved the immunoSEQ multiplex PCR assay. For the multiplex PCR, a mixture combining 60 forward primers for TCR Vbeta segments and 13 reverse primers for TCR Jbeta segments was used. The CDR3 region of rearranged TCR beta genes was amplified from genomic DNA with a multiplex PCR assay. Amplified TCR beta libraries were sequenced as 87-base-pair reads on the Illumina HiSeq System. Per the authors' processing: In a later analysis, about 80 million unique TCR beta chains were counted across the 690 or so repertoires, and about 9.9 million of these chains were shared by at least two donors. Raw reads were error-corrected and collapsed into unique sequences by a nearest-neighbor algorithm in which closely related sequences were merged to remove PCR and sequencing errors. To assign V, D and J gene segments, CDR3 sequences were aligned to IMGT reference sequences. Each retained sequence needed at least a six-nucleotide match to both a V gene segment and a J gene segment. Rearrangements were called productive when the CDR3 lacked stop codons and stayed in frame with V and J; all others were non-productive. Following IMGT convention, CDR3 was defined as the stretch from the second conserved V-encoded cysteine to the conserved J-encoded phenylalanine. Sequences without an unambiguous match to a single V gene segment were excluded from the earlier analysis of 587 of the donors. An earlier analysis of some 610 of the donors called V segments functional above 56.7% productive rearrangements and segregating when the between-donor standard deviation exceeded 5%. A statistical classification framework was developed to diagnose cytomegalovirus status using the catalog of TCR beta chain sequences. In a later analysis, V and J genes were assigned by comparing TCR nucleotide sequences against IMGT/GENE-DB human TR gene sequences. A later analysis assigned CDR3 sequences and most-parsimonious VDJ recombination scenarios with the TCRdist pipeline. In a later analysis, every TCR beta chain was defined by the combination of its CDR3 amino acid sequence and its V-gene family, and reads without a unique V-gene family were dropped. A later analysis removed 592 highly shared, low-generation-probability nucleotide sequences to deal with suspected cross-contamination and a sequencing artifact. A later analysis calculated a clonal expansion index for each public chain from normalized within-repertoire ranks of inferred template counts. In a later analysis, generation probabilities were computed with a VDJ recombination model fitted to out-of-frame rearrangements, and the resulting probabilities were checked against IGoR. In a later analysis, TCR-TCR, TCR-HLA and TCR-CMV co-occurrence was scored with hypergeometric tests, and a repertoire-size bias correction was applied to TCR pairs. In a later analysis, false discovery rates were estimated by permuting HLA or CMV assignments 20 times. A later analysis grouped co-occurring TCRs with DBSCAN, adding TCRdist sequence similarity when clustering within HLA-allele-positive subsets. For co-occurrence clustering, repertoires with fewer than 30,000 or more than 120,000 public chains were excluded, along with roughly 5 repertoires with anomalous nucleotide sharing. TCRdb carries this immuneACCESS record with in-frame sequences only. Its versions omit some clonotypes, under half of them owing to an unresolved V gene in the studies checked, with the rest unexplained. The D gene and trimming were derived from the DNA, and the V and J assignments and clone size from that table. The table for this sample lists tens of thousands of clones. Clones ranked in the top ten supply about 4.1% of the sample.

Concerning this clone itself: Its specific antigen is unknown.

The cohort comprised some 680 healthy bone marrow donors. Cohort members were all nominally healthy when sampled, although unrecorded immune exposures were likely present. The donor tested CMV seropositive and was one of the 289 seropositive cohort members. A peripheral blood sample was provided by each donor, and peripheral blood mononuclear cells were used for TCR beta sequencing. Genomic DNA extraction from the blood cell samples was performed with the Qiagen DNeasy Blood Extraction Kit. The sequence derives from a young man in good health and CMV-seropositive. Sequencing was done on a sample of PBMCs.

The CDR3 protein is CASSPGGGPGKTGVLGKNIQYF. The sequenced DNA: TGTGCCAGCAGCCCCGGCGGGGGGCCCGGCAAAACGGGAGTCTTAGGCAAAAACATTCAGTACTTC. This chain joins TRBV9 to TRBJ2-4, and 8 junction bases match TRBD2. Spanning cysteine to phenylalanine, the CDR3 consists of 22 amino acids. CDR3 DNA is the only sequence kept; it has 66 bases, read in frame from the first base. V lost 4 bases and J lost 3 bases, and the count of bases not matched to a germline gene is 27. The germline V gene sets CDR1 to SGDLS and CDR2 to YYNGEE.